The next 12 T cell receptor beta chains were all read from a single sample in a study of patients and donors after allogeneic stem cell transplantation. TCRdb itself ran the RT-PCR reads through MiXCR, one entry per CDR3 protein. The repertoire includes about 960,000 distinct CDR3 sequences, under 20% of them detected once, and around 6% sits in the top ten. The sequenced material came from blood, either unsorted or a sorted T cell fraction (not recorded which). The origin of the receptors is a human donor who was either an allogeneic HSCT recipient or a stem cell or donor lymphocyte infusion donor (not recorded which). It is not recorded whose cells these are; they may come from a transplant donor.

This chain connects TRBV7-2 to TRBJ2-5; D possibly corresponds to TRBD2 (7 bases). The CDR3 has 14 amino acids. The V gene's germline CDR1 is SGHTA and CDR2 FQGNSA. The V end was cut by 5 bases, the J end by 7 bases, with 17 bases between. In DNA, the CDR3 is TGTGCCAGCAGCGAGGGGGGGGCCTTAGGGACCCAGTACTTC. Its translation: CASSEGGALGTQYF. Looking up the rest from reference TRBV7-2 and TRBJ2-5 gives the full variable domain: GAGVSQSPSNKVTEKGKDVELRCDPISGHTALYWYRQSLGQGLEFLIYFQGNSAPDKSGLPSDRFSAERTGGSVSTLTIQRTQQEDSAVYLCASSEGGALGTQYFGPGTRLLVL.

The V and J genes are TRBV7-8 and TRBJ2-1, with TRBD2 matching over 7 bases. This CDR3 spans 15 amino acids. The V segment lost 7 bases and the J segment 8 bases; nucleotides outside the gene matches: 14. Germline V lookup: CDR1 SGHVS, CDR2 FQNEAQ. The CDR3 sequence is CASILRPHAGDEQFF. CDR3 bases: TGTGCCAGCATTCTTAGGCCCCATGCGGGAGATGAGCAGTTCTTC.

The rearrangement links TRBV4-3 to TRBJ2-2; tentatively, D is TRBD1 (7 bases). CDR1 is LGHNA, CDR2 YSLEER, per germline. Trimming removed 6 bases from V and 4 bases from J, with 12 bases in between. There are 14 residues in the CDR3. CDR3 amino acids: CASREGAVTGELFF. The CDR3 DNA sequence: TGCGCCAGCAGGGAGGGGGCGGTCACCGGGGAGCTGTTTTTT.

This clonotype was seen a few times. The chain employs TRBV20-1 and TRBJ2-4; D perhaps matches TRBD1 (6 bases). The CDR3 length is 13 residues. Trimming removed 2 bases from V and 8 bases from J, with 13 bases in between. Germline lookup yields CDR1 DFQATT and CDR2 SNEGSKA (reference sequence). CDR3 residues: CSARITGRDIQYF. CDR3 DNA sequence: TGCAGTGCTAGAATAACAGGGCGGGACATTCAGTACTTC.

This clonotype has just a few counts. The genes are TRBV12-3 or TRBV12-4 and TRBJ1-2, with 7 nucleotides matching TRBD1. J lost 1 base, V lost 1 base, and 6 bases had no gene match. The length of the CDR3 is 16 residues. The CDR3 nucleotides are TGTGCCAGCAGTTTAGGACGAGACAGGGATAACTATGGCTACACCTTC. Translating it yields CASSLGRDRDNYGYTF.

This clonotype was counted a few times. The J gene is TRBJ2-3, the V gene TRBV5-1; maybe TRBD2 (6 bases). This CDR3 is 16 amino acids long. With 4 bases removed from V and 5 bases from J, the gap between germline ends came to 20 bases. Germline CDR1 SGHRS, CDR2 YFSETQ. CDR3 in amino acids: CASSPSWGVQGDTQYF. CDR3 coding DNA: TGCGCCAGCAGCCCTAGCTGGGGGGTTCAAGGAGATACGCAGTATTTT.

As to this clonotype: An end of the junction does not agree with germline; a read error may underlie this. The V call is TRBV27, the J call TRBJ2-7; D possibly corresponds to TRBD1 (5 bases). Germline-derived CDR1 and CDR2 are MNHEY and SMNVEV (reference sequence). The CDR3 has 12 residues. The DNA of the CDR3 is TGTGCCAGCAGTTTTAGGGGCAGCGAGCTGTACTTC. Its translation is CASSFRGSELYF.

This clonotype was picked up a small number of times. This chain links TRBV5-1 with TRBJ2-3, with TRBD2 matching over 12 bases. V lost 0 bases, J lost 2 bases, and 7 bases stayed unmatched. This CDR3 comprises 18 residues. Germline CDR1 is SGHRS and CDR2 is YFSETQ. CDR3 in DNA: TGCGCCAGCAGCTTGGGAACTAGCGGGAGGCTCTACACAGATACGCAGTATTTT. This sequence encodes CASSLGTSGRLYTDTQYF. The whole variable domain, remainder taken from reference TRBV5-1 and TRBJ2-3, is KAGVTQTPRYLIKTRGQQVTLSCSPISGHRSVSWYQQTPGQGLQFLFEYFSETQRNKGNFPGRFSGRQFSNSRSEMNVSTLELGDSALYLCASSLGTSGRLYTDTQYFGPGTRLTVL.

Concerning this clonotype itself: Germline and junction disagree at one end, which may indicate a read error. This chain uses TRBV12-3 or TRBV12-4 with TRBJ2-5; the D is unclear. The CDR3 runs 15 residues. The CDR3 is CASSLMQDTQENQYF. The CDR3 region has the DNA TGTGCCAGCAGTTTGATGCAGGATACCCAAGAGAACCAGTACTTC.

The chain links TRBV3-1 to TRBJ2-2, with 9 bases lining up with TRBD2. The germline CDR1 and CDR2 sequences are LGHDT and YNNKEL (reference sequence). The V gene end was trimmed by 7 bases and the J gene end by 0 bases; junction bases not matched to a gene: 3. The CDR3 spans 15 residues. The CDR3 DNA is TGTGCCAGCAAGACTAGCGGCGCGAACACCGGGGAGCTGTTTTTT. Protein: CASKTSGANTGELFF. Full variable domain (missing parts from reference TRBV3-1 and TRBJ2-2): DTAVSQTPKYLVTQMGNDKSIKCEQNLGHDTMYWYKQDSKKFLKIMFSYNNKELIINETVPNRFSPKSPDKAHLNLHINSLELGDSAVYFCASKTSGANTGELFFGEGSRLTVL.

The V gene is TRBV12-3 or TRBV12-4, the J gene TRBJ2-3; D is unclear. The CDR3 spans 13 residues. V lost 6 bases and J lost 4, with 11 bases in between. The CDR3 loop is CASRPIDADTQYF. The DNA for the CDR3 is TGTGCCAGCAGACCCATCGACGCAGATACGCAGTATTTT.

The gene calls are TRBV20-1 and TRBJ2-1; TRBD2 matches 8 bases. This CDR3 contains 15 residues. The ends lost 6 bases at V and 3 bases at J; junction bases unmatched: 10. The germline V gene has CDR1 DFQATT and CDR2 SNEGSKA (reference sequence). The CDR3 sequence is CSATGSGILYNEQFF. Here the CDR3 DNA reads TGCAGTGCCACCGGTAGCGGGATCCTCTACAATGAGCAGTTCTTC.